These 20 T cell receptor beta chains were sequenced from one sample in a study of PD-1 blockade in classical Hodgkin lymphoma. Generated by immunoSEQ multiplex PCR, the TCRdb table keeps only in-frame clones and is missing some. This sample carries 30,000 to 40,000 clones, 92% of them seen once, and the ten largest clones take roughly 0.27%. Specified time point: cycle 4 day 1 (C4D1), after 5 to 7 weeks of nivolumab. In every patient, relapse followed autologous stem cell transplantation, while exposure to brentuximab vedotin differed. With magnetic negative selection, CD4+ T cells were purified from PBMCs that had been thawed. Source: CD4+ T cells from blood, taken before the fourth cycle of nivolumab. The receptors stem from a human donor with classical Hodgkin lymphoma.

The chain couples TRBV30 to TRBJ2-5; D is undetermined. CDR1 and CDR2 from the germline V gene are GTSNPN and SVGIG (reference sequence). Trimming stripped 2 bases from V and 2 bases from J, with 6 bases between. This CDR3 spans 12 amino acids. Here the CDR3 reads CAWSLGQETQYF. The CDR3 DNA follows: TGTGCCTGGAGTCTGGGGCAAGAGACCCAGTACTTC.

This chain links TRBV10-1 with TRBJ2-3; 7 bases agree with TRBD1. Germline CDR1 WNHNN, CDR2 SYGVQD (reference sequence). The CDR3 spans 17 residues. J was trimmed by 8 bases and V by 4 bases; bases with no gene match: 18. The DNA of the CDR3 is TGCGCCAGCAGTGCGACAGGGCTCGGACTCCCCGGCGGTACGCAGTATTTT. Its translation: CASSATGLGLPGGTQYF.

This chain uses TRBV9 with TRBJ2-7, with 9 bases fitting TRBD1. Germline CDR1 SGDLS, CDR2 YYNGEE. Trimming took 4 bases from V and 7 from J; bases not matched to a gene: 9. The CDR3 is made up of 14 amino acids. DNA of the CDR3: TGTGCCAGCAGCCCTCGACAGGGGGTGGGAGAGCAGTACTTC. Translation: CASSPRQGVGEQYF.

This rearrangement joins TRBV7-3 to TRBJ2-3; D call uncertain. V shed 5 bases and J shed 2 bases, with 2 bases lying between them. This CDR3 region has 11 residues. CDR1 and CDR2 from the germline V gene are SGHTA and FQGTGA. In nucleotides, the CDR3 is TGTGCCAGCAGCAACACAGATACGCAGTATTTT. It specifies CASSNTDTQYF.

This clone was observed once. CDR3 nucleotides: TGTGCCACCAGCAGAGATGGCAGCTATGGCTACACCTTC. Translated, it gives CATSRDGSYGYTF. The chain combines TRBV15 with TRBJ1-2, with D unresolved. The CDR3 spans 13 residues. Trimming took off 0 bases at V and 4 bases at J, with 6 bases between the two ends. Germline CDR1 is LNHNV and CDR2 is YYDKDF (reference sequence).

This clone was detected once. The rearrangement joins TRBV18 to TRBJ1-5; 7 bases agree with TRBD1. Germline trimming cut 2 bases from V and 5 bases from J; bases unmatched to any gene: 6. CDR1 and CDR2 from the germline V gene are KGHSH and LQKENI. The CDR3 has 15 residues. CDR3 sequence reads: CASSPIGRGDQPQHF. CDR3 DNA sequence: TGTGCCAGCTCACCAATCGGCAGGGGGGATCAGCCCCAGCATTTT.

V is TRBV30 and J is TRBJ1-2; a possible D gene is TRBD1 (5 bases). The CDR3 sequence is 12 residues long. CDR1 is GTSNPN and CDR2 is SVGIG in the germline V gene (reference sequence). V was cut by 7 bases and J by 8 bases, with 17 bases left in between. The CDR3 sequence: CALSWGERGYTF. As DNA, the CDR3 is TGTGCCTTGTCATGGGGGGAGAGAGGCTACACCTTC. Full variable domain (outside the CDR3, taken from reference TRBV30 and TRBJ1-2): SQTIHQWPATLVQPVGSPLSLECTVEGTSNPNLYWYRQAAGRGLQLLFYSVGIGQISSEVPQNLSASRPQDRQFILSSKKLLLSDSGFYLCALSWGERGYTFGSGTRLTVV.

This chain connects TRBV11-2 to TRBJ2-1; TRBD1 is a possible D gene (5 bases). The CDR3 loop spans 13 amino acids. V was cut by 5 bases and J by 9 bases, with 14 bases left in between. From germline, CDR1 is SGHAT and CDR2 FQNNGV. The CDR3 coding sequence is TGTGCCAGCAGCACTCAACAAAGGGGTGAGCAGTTCTTC. Amino acid sequence: CASSTQQRGEQFF.

This rearrangement joins TRBV2 to TRBJ2-5, with D perhaps being TRBD1 or TRBD2 (5 bases each). V was clipped by 4 bases and J by 9 bases, with 15 bases between them. CDR3 size: 13 residues. The germline CDR1 and CDR2 sequences are SNHLY and FYNNEI. The chain's CDR3 is CASSVSRLGAQYF. The CDR3 bases are TGTGCCAGCAGTGTATCCAGGTTGGGGGCCCAGTACTTC.

This clone was detected only a few times. The genes are TRBV5-1 and TRBJ1-2; D is undetermined. Germline lookup yields CDR1 SGHRS and CDR2 YFSETQ. This CDR3 region has 13 residues. V gave up 3 bases and J gave up 1 base, with 7 bases separating them. Written as DNA, the CDR3 is TGCGCCAGCAGCTCGCAGATTAACTATGGCTACACCTTC. Protein sequence: CASSSQINYGYTF.

This clone occurred a few times. DNA for the CDR3: TGCGCCAGCAGTCTTACAGGGCTCGAGCAGTACTTC. It translates to CASSLTGLEQYF. This chain links TRBV10-1 with TRBJ2-7, with a tentative D call TRBD1 (6 bases). The CDR3 has 12 residues. Germline V CDR1 and CDR2: WNHNN, SYGVQD (reference sequence). Between the trimmed V and J ends, which lost 5 bases and 6 bases, there was a span of 11 bases.

The chain recombines TRBV9 with TRBJ2-1; 8 nucleotides agree with TRBD2. The germline V gene has CDR1 SGDLS and CDR2 YYNGEE. The trim removed 0 bases at V and 9 bases at J, leaving 11 bases unmatched. The CDR3 sequence is 16 residues long. CDR3 region: CASSVGNRGGDGEQFF. The CDR3 region has the DNA TGTGCCAGCAGCGTAGGAAACCGGGGGGGAGACGGTGAGCAGTTCTTC.

The rearrangement links TRBV18 to TRBJ1-1, with a weak D call TRBD1 (6 bases). This CDR3 spans 12 amino acids. Germline assignment: CDR1 KGHSH and CDR2 LQKENI. V was trimmed by 3 bases and J by 7 bases, leaving 9 bases between them. CDR3 region: CASSPLQGEAFF. CDR3 sequence (DNA): TGTGCCAGCTCACCGCTACAGGGTGAAGCTTTCTTT.

The chain uses TRBV6-6 and TRBJ1-1; no definite D call. CDR3 length: 13 amino acids. Germline values: CDR1 MNHNY, CDR2 SVGAGI (reference sequence). The V end lost 4 bases, the J end lost 11 bases, and 17 bases lay between the germline ends. The CDR3 sequence is CASSSQRYGLAFF. The CDR3 nucleotides read TGTGCCAGCAGTTCGCAGAGGTATGGCTTGGCTTTCTTT.

In its sample, this clone was seen once. The CDR3 here is CASSLESNEQFF. CDR3 in DNA: TGCGCCAGCAGCTTGGAAAGCAATGAGCAGTTCTTC. The rearrangement joins TRBV5-1 to TRBJ2-1; D ambiguous. CDR3 length: 12 residues. Germline values: CDR1 SGHRS, CDR2 YFSETQ. Trimming shortened V by 0 bases and J by 6 bases, and 4 bases separated the two germline ends.

This clone was recorded once. The chain joins TRBV5-6 to TRBJ2-7, with 8 positions matching TRBD2. V dropped 4 bases and J dropped 4; count of bases not matched to a gene: 10. Germline V gives CDR1 SGHDT, CDR2 YYEEEE. CDR3 length: 15 residues. The CDR3: CASSIPGLGFYEQYF. The CDR3 DNA reads TGTGCCAGCAGCATTCCGGGACTAGGGTTTTACGAGCAGTACTTC.

The rearrangement joins TRBV6-5 to TRBJ2-7, with D unclear. V gave up 7 bases and J gave up 0 bases, with 13 bases separating them. Germline CDR1 MNHEY, CDR2 SVGAGI. The CDR3 is made up of 14 amino acids. Here the CDR3 reads CASTYGLNSYEQYF. The CDR3 DNA reads TGTGCCAGCACCTATGGGTTGAACTCCTACGAGCAGTACTTC.

The V gene is TRBV5-1, the J gene TRBJ2-2, with TRBD2 matching over 9 bases. This CDR3 has 19 residues. V shed 0 bases, J shed 5 bases, and the junction held 14 bases outside the gene matches. CDR1 is SGHRS and CDR2 is YFSETQ in the germline V gene. The CDR3 DNA reads as TGCGCCAGCAGCTTGGAACGGGGGTCGATGAGCGGGAGGACCGGGGAGCTGTTTTTT. It is translated as CASSLERGSMSGRTGELFF.

This clone was counted a few times. The V and J genes are TRBV2 and TRBJ2-7; no firm D call. CDR3 size: 11 residues. V lost 8 bases and J lost 2, with 7 bases in between. Germline V gene data show CDR1 as SNHLY and CDR2 as FYNNEI. CDR3 sequence reads: CASQTTYEQYF. CDR3 nucleotide sequence: TGTGCCAGCCAAACTACCTACGAGCAGTACTTC.

V usage is TRBV5-6 and J usage is TRBJ1-5; D unresolved. Trimming cost V 0 bases and J 5 bases, with 9 bases left between them. Germline V gene sequence: CDR1 SGHDT, CDR2 YYEEEE. This CDR3 region has 14 residues. The CDR3 region has the DNA TGTGCCAGCAGCTTGGGGGCATCCGATCAGCCCCAGCATTTT. It is translated as CASSLGASDQPQHF.